This TCR beta chain emerged from a study of monozygotic twins with inflammatory bowel disease (dated by TCRdb to 2018 to 2020). The study in broad terms: A total of some 30 monozygotic twin pairs were included in the full study, comprising nine German pairs (four IBD-concordant, five IBD-discordant) and 19 IBD-discordant Danish pairs. The search for disease-associated traits relied mainly on comparing IBD patients with their genetically identical healthy co-twins within discordant pairs. Each individual had, on average, about 151 000 unique TCRalpha sequences and 181 000 unique TCRbeta sequences available for analysis. What the study reported, not specific to this receptor: The analysis was unable to tell different T cell subtypes apart. Because patients were on differing immunosuppressive treatments, the repertoires may have picked up extra background noise and inter-individual variability. Concordant and discordant twins showed no difference in repertoire similarity, possibly because of limited statistical power. Compared with healthy twins, IBD patients shared fewer clonotypes with other individuals, and the difference was most pronounced in patients with signs of disease activity. The results gave no support for a single strong signal or clonotype linked to IBD. IBD patients had lower TCRbeta repertoire diversity, measured by the inverse Simpson index, than their healthy co-twins.

About this clonotype: Its antigen is unknown.

Inclusive of the bounding cysteine and phenylalanine, the CDR3 is 15 residues long. No nucleotide data were recorded. CDR1 is given as LNHDA and CDR2 as SQIVND, both from the germline V gene (reference sequence). From each donor, a 2.5 ml peripheral blood sample was drawn into PAXgene tubes and stored at -80 degrees C. Without any T cell sorting, total RNA was extracted from whole blood using the PAXgene blood miRNA kit on an automated QIAcube. Deep TCRalpha and TCRbeta repertoire profiling with unique molecular barcoding was performed on peripheral blood of monozygotic twin pairs concordant or discordant for inflammatory bowel disease. Smoking habits were recorded for all twin pairs, and individuals were classified as current, former or never smokers. The library was produced with 5' RACE. Preparation of each TCR library used about 4,000 ng of total RNA. cDNA was synthesized with SMARTScribe reverse transcriptase in eight separate reactions per sample. During cDNA synthesis, template switching was used to introduce unique molecular identifiers that contained a 6-nucleotide sample barcode. TCRalpha and TCRbeta cDNA was amplified by two nested PCRs of 16 and 9 cycles, with bead purification after each PCR. Before amplification, cDNA was treated with uracil DNA-glycosylase and purified using the QIAquick PCR purification kit. In the second PCR, Illumina TruSeq-compatible adapters and sample-specific barcodes were added. Library quality and concentration were checked on TapeStation and Qubit, and libraries were pooled at 5 to 6.5 ng each. Pooled libraries were sequenced on an Illumina HiSeq2500 single-index Rapid Run with 2 x 100 bp reads and custom sequencing primers. Processing in the source paper ran as follows. MiGEC version 1.2.6 was used for UMI-based consensus assembly, which corrected PCR and sequencing errors. MiXCR version 2.1.1 was used for V(D)J alignment, clonotype assembly and CDR3 extraction. Normalisation of gene usage, clonotype sharing and MAIT/NKT TCR abundance was achieved by analysing the top 1000, 10 000 and 20 000 clonotypes per sample. Diversity was computed as the inverse Simpson index with the vegan R package after downsampling to 27 000 UMIs. Paired Mann-Whitney U tests were applied to discordant twin pairs, and Benjamini-Hochberg correction was used for multiple testing. TCRdb reprocessed the reads and assigns one entry to each CDR3 protein sequence, leaving out DNA. The V and J calls shown here were made by TCRdb, not taken from the authors' results. The sample table gives some 150,000 distinct CDR3 sequences. The ten top clones hold 7.4% of the sample.

This sequence was found in a human donor with ulcerative colitis or Crohn's disease, or a healthy co-twin of an affected twin (not recorded which). The sample was blood. This receptor chain uses TRBV19 and TRBJ1-5. The CDR3 reads CASSIQRVDNQPQHF.